One and the same sample provided the 28 T cell receptor beta chains below, sequenced in a study of early T cells in non-severe SARS-CoV-2 infection. MiXCR, run by TCRdb on the 5' RACE reads, gives a single entry per CDR3 protein. This table holds tens of thousands of distinct CDR3 sequences, over 9.5% found once. The sequencing sample was made of whole blood. The source is an adult who was a healthcare worker with PCR-confirmed SARS-CoV-2 infection or an uninfected control (not recorded which).

This clonotype was detected ten times or more. This chain joins TRBV5-4 and TRBJ1-2; 8 bases map to TRBD1. This CDR3 has 15 amino acids. V lost 4 bases, J lost 6 bases, and 11 bases stayed unmatched. Germline V gives CDR1 SGHNT, CDR2 YYREEE (reference sequence). The CDR3 DNA reads TGTGCCAGCAGCATGACAGGGGCGGTACTTAATGGCTACACCTTC. Translation: CASSMTGAVLNGYTF.

V usage is TRBV18 and J usage is TRBJ2-5; D is perhaps TRBD2 (6 bases). Germline CDR1 KGHSH, CDR2 LQKENI. The V end lost 8 bases, the J end lost 5 bases, and 15 bases lay between the germline ends. This CDR3 has 13 residues. The CDR3 DNA reads TGTGCCAGCAGCCGGGACTCCGAGGAGACCCAGTACTTC. Residues: CASSRDSEETQYF.

This clonotype was seen only a few times. The V gene is TRBV29-1, the J gene TRBJ2-7; 10 nucleotides line up with TRBD1. CDR3 size: 12 residues. The V and J ends lost 4 bases and 8 bases, in that order; junction bases with no gene match: 5. Germline V gives CDR1 SQVTM, CDR2 ANQGSEA. CDR3 residues: CSVVPGQGKQYF. CDR3 nucleotides: TGCAGCGTTGTCCCGGGACAGGGGAAGCAGTACTTC.

This clonotype was recorded at least ten times. The rearrangement joins TRBV4-1 to TRBJ1-1; no reliable D call. CDR3 length: 14 amino acids. From germline, CDR1 is MGHRA and CDR2 YSYEKL. V was trimmed by 2 bases and J by 1 base, leaving 8 bases between them. The chain's CDR3 is CASSQRRPNTEAFF. CDR3 bases: TGCGCCAGCAGCCAACGCCGACCGAACACTGAAGCTTTCTTT.

This clonotype was counted only a few times. The rearrangement joins TRBV28 to TRBJ2-7; TRBD1 matches at 8 bases. The CDR3 has 15 residues. V dropped 3 bases and J dropped 9; count of bases not matched to a gene: 13. Germline V gene lookup returns CDR1 MDHEN and CDR2 SYDVKM. The CDR3 region has the DNA TGTGCCAGCAGTTTCGCCGGGACAGGAAAGTTTGGGCAGTACTTC. As protein: CASSFAGTGKFGQYF. The full variable domain, rest sourced from reference TRBV28 and TRBJ2-7, is DVKVTQSSRYLVKRTGEKVFLECVQDMDHENMFWYRQDPGLGLRLIYFSYDVKMKEKGDIPEGYSVSREKKERFSLILESASTNQTSMYLCASSFAGTGKFGQYFGPGTRLTVT.

This chain uses TRBV7-8 with TRBJ2-3; D is perhaps TRBD2 (5 bases). The CDR3 is 16 residues long. Trimming removed 1 base at V and 0 bases at J, with 11 bases between. Looked up from germline, CDR1 is SGHVS and CDR2 is FQNEAQ. The CDR3 loop is CASSLVSGGSTDTQYF. The CDR3 DNA reads TGTGCCAGCAGCTTAGTCTCGGGCGGGAGCACAGATACGCAGTATTTT.

The V and J genes are TRBV2 and TRBJ1-1; maybe TRBD1 (5 bases). The CDR3 extends over 14 amino acids. The V gene lost 7 bases and the J gene lost 0 bases, with 12 bases spanning the gap. The germline gives CDR1 SNHLY, CDR2 FYNNEI. The CDR3 DNA reads as TGTGCCAGCAAACTGACAGATATGAACACTGAAGCTTTCTTT. Protein: CASKLTDMNTEAFF.

This clonotype came up many times. The gene calls are TRBV18 and TRBJ1-4, with 8 bases aligning to TRBD1. Germline V gene sequence: CDR1 KGHSH, CDR2 LQKENI. There are 13 residues in the CDR3. Trimming at V came to 8 bases and at J to 8 bases, leaving 7 bases not matched to a gene. The CDR3 region has the DNA TGTGCCAGCCTCGGGACAGGAGGAGAAAAACTGTTTTTT. Amino acid sequence: CASLGTGGEKLFF.

The chain carries TRBV20-1 and TRBJ2-7, with 10 bases identical to TRBD2. CDR1 and CDR2 from the germline V gene are DFQATT and SNEGSKA (reference sequence). The J segment lost 3 bases and the V segment lost 3 bases, leaving 5 bases of the junction unmatched. The CDR3 spans 14 residues. The CDR3 nucleotides read TGCAGTGCTAGCAGGACTAGCGGAAACTACGAGCAGTACTTC. Translated, it gives CSASRTSGNYEQYF.

The chain couples TRBV2 to TRBJ2-7; D possibly corresponds to TRBD1 (6 bases). Germline V gives CDR1 SNHLY, CDR2 FYNNEI. Trimming took 5 bases from V and 5 from J, leaving 13 bases between them. The CDR3 sequence is 13 residues long. CDR3 amino acids: CASSLQGWDEQYF. The CDR3 bases are TGTGCCAGCAGTCTGCAGGGGTGGGACGAGCAGTACTTC.

This clonotype turned up a few times. This chain joins TRBV29-1 and TRBJ2-5; D is unclear. CDR1 and CDR2 from the germline V gene are SQVTM and ANQGSEA. The CDR3 loop spans 12 amino acids. This chain's CDR3 is CSKSSSSETQYF. CDR3 nucleotides: TGCAGTAAGTCCAGCTCCTCGGAGACCCAGTACTTC.

This clonotype was observed a few times. The chain employs TRBV2 and TRBJ1-6; D gene unclear. Trimming cost V 7 bases and J 10 bases, with 20 bases left between them. This CDR3 comprises 15 residues. CDR1 and CDR2 (germline): SNHLY, FYNNEI. The CDR3 region is CASTTQRIRASPLHF. The CDR3, as DNA: TGTGCCAGCACCACACAGCGGATCCGAGCGTCACCCCTCCACTTT.

This clonotype occurred many times. The rearrangement links TRBV24-1 to TRBJ2-2, with unresolved D. V was cut by 2 bases and J by 5 bases, with 11 bases left in between. Per the germline V gene, CDR1 is KGHDR and CDR2 is SFDVKD. The CDR3 consists of 15 residues. CDR3 coding DNA: TGTGCCACCAGTGATTCCCTGGGGTGGACCGGGGAGCTGTTTTTT. This translates into CATSDSLGWTGELFF.

This clonotype was seen at least ten times. This chain connects TRBV20-1 to TRBJ1-6; D unclear. Germline V CDR1 and CDR2: DFQATT, SNEGSKA (reference sequence). The CDR3 is 14 residues long. V lost 3 bases, J lost 7 bases, and 13 bases lay in between. CDR3: CSASISAPNSPLHF. In DNA form, the CDR3 reads TGCAGTGCTAGTATCTCAGCGCCCAATTCACCCCTCCACTTT.

This clonotype was counted many times. As DNA, the CDR3 is TGTGCCAGGATACAGCAGTATTTT. Its protein product is CARIQQYF. The chain combines TRBV25-1 with TRBJ2-3; D not resolved. The ends were cut back, 9 bases at V and 11 bases at J, with 6 bases in the middle. The CDR3 loop spans 8 amino acids. Germline-derived CDR1 and CDR2 are MGHDK and SYGVNS.

The sample holds many counts of this clonotype. The DNA of the CDR3 is TGTGCCAGCAGTTTCTCTGCGGGATCGTACCAAGAGACCCAGTACTTC. Its protein product is CASSFSAGSYQETQYF. The gene calls are TRBV12-3 or TRBV12-4 and TRBJ2-5, with D perhaps matching TRBD2 (6 bases). The germline V and J ends were trimmed by 3 bases and 0 bases, with 14 bases remaining between them. This CDR3 is 16 amino acids long.

This chain connects TRBV2 to TRBJ2-7; TRBD1 aligns across 10 bases. CDR1 and CDR2 (germline): SNHLY, FYNNEI. V lost 3 bases, J lost 6 bases, and 8 bases stayed unmatched. The CDR3 has 15 amino acids. The CDR3 nucleotides read TGTGCCAGCAGTGACGAGACAGGGGGCATCCGCGAGCAGTACTTC. This gives the protein CASSDETGGIREQYF.

This chain links TRBV2 with TRBJ1-1, with no clear D. V was clipped by 7 bases and J by 0 bases, with 9 bases between them. This CDR3 region has 13 residues. The V gene's germline CDR1 is SNHLY and CDR2 FYNNEI. DNA of the CDR3: TGTGCCAGCAATAGACGTATGAACACTGAAGCTTTCTTT. Amino acids: CASNRRMNTEAFF.

This clonotype was observed many times. The chain has TRBV7-2 and TRBJ2-5, with TRBD2 as a possible D gene (6 bases). This CDR3 spans 15 amino acids. V was trimmed by 4 bases and J by 4 bases, leaving 16 bases between them. Per the germline V gene, CDR1 is SGHTA and CDR2 is FQGNSA. The CDR3 bases are TGTGCCAGCAGCTCCCGGAGGCAAGCGGGAGAGACCCAGTACTTC. This encodes CASSSRRQAGETQYF. Full variable domain (rest looked up from reference TRBV7-2 and TRBJ2-5): GAGVSQSPSNKVTEKGKDVELRCDPISGHTALYWYRQSLGQGLEFLIYFQGNSAPDKSGLPSDRFSAERTGGSVSTLTIQRTQQEDSAVYLCASSSRRQAGETQYFGPGTRLLVL.

This clonotype came up many times. V is TRBV20-1 and J is TRBJ1-5; D might be TRBD1 (6 bases). The CDR3 contains 13 residues. Trimming pared 6 bases from V and 0 bases from J, leaving 9 bases between. Germline lookup yields CDR1 DFQATT and CDR2 SNEGSKA (reference sequence). In DNA form, the CDR3 reads TGCAGTGCCGGACAGAATAGCAATCAGCCCCAGCATTTT. This sequence encodes CSAGQNSNQPQHF.

This clonotype came up a few times. V is TRBV20-1 and J is TRBJ1-2; D gene unclear. Trimming left V 3 bases short and J 0 bases short, with 5 bases between. This CDR3 has 12 residues. CDR1 and CDR2 (germline): DFQATT, SNEGSKA (reference sequence). The chain's CDR3 is CSASASNYGYTF. The CDR3 DNA sequence: TGCAGTGCTAGTGCGTCTAACTATGGCTACACCTTC.

The V and J genes are TRBV6-5 and TRBJ2-3, with TRBD2 matching 14 bases. Trimming at V came to 5 bases and at J to 8 bases, leaving 12 bases not matched to a gene. In germline, CDR1 is MNHEY, CDR2 SVGAGI. This CDR3 contains 17 residues. In nucleotides, the CDR3 is TGTGCCAGCAGTATCTCGGGACTAGCGGGAGAAAAGGTTACGCAGTATTTT. Encoded protein: CASSISGLAGEKVTQYF.

This clonotype is termed medium-sized. This chain connects TRBV21-1 to TRBJ2-1; TRBD1, the table's D call, was not compared with the DNA. TRBV21-1 is reported as a pseudogene. The CDR3 extends over 19 amino acids. The DNA for the CDR3 is TGTGCCAGCATCGCGGATTTTGGCAGGGACGGGGGTCGAAACAATGAGCAGTTCTTC. Protein: CASIADFGRDGGRNNEQFF.

J is TRBJ1-1 and V is TRBV12-5; 8 bases are shared with TRBD1. The trim removed 6 bases at V and 0 bases at J, leaving 15 bases unmatched. The CDR3 spans 18 residues. CDR1 is LGHNT, CDR2 FRNRAP, per germline. The CDR3 is CASGTGQGRIEVNTEAFF. The CDR3 DNA follows: TGTGCTAGTGGCACCGGACAGGGTAGGATTGAAGTGAACACTGAAGCTTTCTTT.

This chain joins TRBV7-9 and TRBJ1-6; D not certain. This CDR3 region has 14 residues. Trimming cost V 0 bases and J 6 bases, with 6 bases left between them. CDR1 and CDR2 (germline): SEHNR, FQNEAQ (reference sequence). CDR3 DNA: TGTGCCAGCAGCTTAGCCGGATCTAATTCACCCCTCCACTTT. Its translation: CASSLAGSNSPLHF.

This clonotype has ten or more counts. Here the CDR3 reads CASSPLPGGTNSPLHF. The CDR3 DNA is TGTGCCAGCAGTCCACTTCCAGGGGGCACTAATTCACCCCTCCACTTT. This chain joins TRBV6-5 and TRBJ1-6, with 8 bases matching TRBD1. The ends lost 5 bases at V and 6 bases at J; junction bases unmatched: 9. This CDR3 has 16 amino acids. The germline V gene has CDR1 MNHEY and CDR2 SVGAGI.

This clonotype was seen a few times. This chain joins TRBV28 and TRBJ2-7; D perhaps matches TRBD1 (6 bases). Deletions cut 6 bases from V and 2 bases from J, with 14 bases between. The CDR3 totals 14 residues. Germline assignment: CDR1 MDHEN and CDR2 SYDVKM. The CDR3, as DNA: TGTGCCAGCAGCCCCGGGACACTTCCCTACGAGCAGTACTTC. Its translation: CASSPGTLPYEQYF. The variable domain in full, completed from reference TRBV28 and TRBJ2-7, reads DVKVTQSSRYLVKRTGEKVFLECVQDMDHENMFWYRQDPGLGLRLIYFSYDVKMKEKGDIPEGYSVSREKKERFSLILESASTNQTSMYLCASSPGTLPYEQYFGPGTRLTVT.

V usage is TRBV6-6 and J usage is TRBJ1-6; D gene uncertain. CDR1 MNHNY and CDR2 SVGAGI come from the germline V gene (reference sequence). This CDR3 region has 13 residues. V lost 7 bases to trimming and J lost 10 bases, with 14 bases between them. The CDR3 reads CASNSVEESPLHF. CDR3 nucleotide sequence: TGTGCCAGCAATTCAGTAGAGGAGTCACCCCTCCACTTT.